What follows is one T cell receptor beta chain and its context. The antigen is not known. The data were taken from a study of cytomegalovirus exposure and HLA in healthy donors. Per the germline V gene, CDR1 is MDHEN and CDR2 is SYDVKM. The CDR3 is made up of 17 amino acids. Trimming removed 5 bases at V and 5 bases at J, with 24 bases between. Study-wide findings and caveats: Analysis was carried out at a later point, and it linked a missense DCLRE1C variant to TCR beta V- and J-gene trimming. It is likely that the observed cluster of highly shared sequence variants was a sequencing artifact. 164 TCR beta chains were listed as cytomegalovirus-associated.

PCR involved 60 Vbeta and 13 Jbeta primers. Some clones are missing from TCRdb's copy, which holds only in-frame ones; the method was immunoSEQ multiplex PCR. This sample's table reports over 100,000 clones. The sequenced material came from PBMCs. The clonotype originates from a man younger than 35 in good health and CMV-seronegative. The V and J genes are TRBV28 and TRBJ2-5; TRBD2 might be the D (6 bases). CDR3 in DNA: TGTGCCAGCAGTCCGCTAGGACGGGGGAAAGATCGGGAGACCCAGTACTTC. The encoded protein is CASSPLGRGKDRETQYF. Full variable domain (outside the CDR3, taken from reference TRBV28 and TRBJ2-5): DVKVTQSSRYLVKRTGEKVFLECVQDMDHENMFWYRQDPGLGLRLIYFSYDVKMKEKGDIPEGYSVSREKKERFSLILESASTNQTSMYLCASSPLGRGKDRETQYFGPGTRLLVL.